These T cell receptor beta chains were read from a single sample in a study of T cell responses to AZD1222 COVID-19 vaccine. Measured with immunoSEQ multiplex PCR; TCRdb has only the in-frame clones, and not every one. The sample consists of 120,000 to 150,000 clones, 92% of them appearing once. The material was peripheral blood, obtained 28 days after the second AZD1222 dose. These receptors were obtained from an adult who received the AZD1222 COVID-19 vaccine. Each CDR3 is given with its conserved first and last residue. Fields, in order: D gene, V gene, clone size, J gene, CDR3 DNA, CDR3 protein. A D gene is named only where the DNA matches it firmly. Some rows have no size entry. The others give once, few or many, or a class for an expanded clone.

>.|TRBV29-1|.|TRBJ2-2
TGCAGCGCTTACACCGGGGAGCTGTTTTTT
CSAYTGELFF
>.|TRBV6-1|.|TRBJ2-7
TGTGCCAGCAGTGAATCGCCGGGCCACGCTTCCGAGCAGTACTTC
CASSESPGHASEQYF
>TRBD1|TRBV27|many|TRBJ1-2
TGTGCCAGCAGTCCCCTCCAAGACAGGGGTAGCTATGGCTACACCTTC
CASSPLQDRGSYGYTF
>.|TRBV7-3|once|TRBJ1-6
TGTGCCAGCAGCTCCGGAAGGGAGACTTCACCCCTCCACTTT
CASSSGRETSPLHF
>.|TRBV19|.|TRBJ2-1
TGTGCCAGTAGTACCGACTCTTACAATGAGCAGTTCTTC
CASSTDSYNEQFF
>.|TRBV4-1|.|TRBJ2-3
TGCGCCAGCAGCCAAGTGGTTCGAGGCACAGATACGCAGTATTTT
CASSQVVRGTDTQYF
>.|TRBV27|.|TRBJ1-1
TGTGCCAGCAGTTCGGACAGGAACACTGAAGCTTTCTTT
CASSSDRNTEAFF
>.|TRBV19|.|TRBJ2-2
TGTGCCAGTAGTTCAAGGGCAGACACCGGGGAGCTGTTTTTT
CASSSRADTGELFF
>.|TRBV19|.|TRBJ1-4
TGTGCCAGTAGTACCTATAGACCTAATGAAAAACTGTTTTTT
CASSTYRPNEKLFF
>.|TRBV7-2|.|TRBJ1-4
TGTGCCAGCAGCTTAACGACAGGCTTTAATGAAAAACTGTTTTTT
CASSLTTGFNEKLFF
>.|TRBV10-1|.|TRBJ1-6
TGCGCCAGCCGGCGCGAGATCAGCTCCTATAATTCACCCCTCCACTTT
CASRREISSYNSPLHF
>TRBD1|TRBV27|.|TRBJ2-7
TGTGCCAGCAGTTCCTTCGACAGGGGCTCCTACGAGCAGTACTTC
CASSSFDRGSYEQYF
>.|TRBV5-1|.|TRBJ1-2
TGCGCCAGCAGCTTGGATGTCTATGGCTACACCTTC
CASSLDVYGYTF
>.|TRBV19|.|TRBJ1-3
TGTGCCAGTAGAGCCCCCCGACAGGCCTCTGGAAACACCATATATTTT
CASRAPRQASGNTIYF
>.|TRBV3-1/TRBV3-2|.|TRBJ1-2
TGTGCCAGCAGCCAAGAGCAGTGGGGGAGGAACTATGGCTACACCTTC
CASSQEQWGRNYGYTF
>.|TRBV12-3/TRBV12-4|.|TRBJ2-2
TGTGCCAGCAGTTTGGGGGCCGGGGAGCTGTTTTTT
CASSLGAGELFF
>.|TRBV24-1|.|TRBJ2-3
TGTGCCACCAGTAGCTCTAGCACAGATACGCAGTATTTT
CATSSSSTDTQYF
>.|TRBV11-3|once|TRBJ1-3
TGTGCCAGCAGCGGCGATGGAAACACCATATATTTT
CASSGDGNTIYF
>.|TRBV7-7|.|TRBJ1-1
TGTGCCAGCAGCGCCGCCGGACAGCTAGAAGCTTTCTTT
CASSAAGQLEAFF
>.|TRBV7-6|.|TRBJ2-6
TGTGCCAGCAGCTTGTTACAGGGCGGGGGGGCCAACGTCCTGACTTTC
CASSLLQGGGANVLTF
>TRBD1|TRBV19|.|TRBJ1-3
TGTGCCAGTAGTATCCCTCGGGACAGGAGGACCGTTAGCACCATATATTTT
CASSIPRDRRTVSTIYF
>TRBD1|TRBV6-5|once|TRBJ1-2
TGTGCCAGCAGTACGCCAGGGGGAGACTATGGCTACACCTTC
CASSTPGGDYGYTF
>.|TRBV19|once|TRBJ1-1
TGTGCCAGTATTATGAGGACTGAAGCTTTCTTT
CASIMRTEAFF
>TRBD1|TRBV18|.|TRBJ2-5
TGTGCCAGCTCACCAGGGACAGGGACCCAGGAGACCCAGTACTTC
CASSPGTGTQETQYF
>.|TRBV10-3|.|TRBJ1-1
TGTGCCATCAGTGAGTCGGTTATGAACACTGAAGCTTTCTTT
CAISESVMNTEAFF
>.|TRBV27|.|TRBJ1-1
TGTGCCAGCAGTTTATACGGGGGGGTAGACACTGAAGCTTTCTTT
CASSLYGGVDTEAFF
>.|TRBV28|.|TRBJ1-3
TGTGCCAGCAGTTTAGGAGGGGTCGGAAACACCATATATTTT
CASSLGGVGNTIYF
>TRBD1|TRBV15|.|TRBJ1-1
TGTGCCACCAGCAGAGAAACGAGACAGGGATTGAACACTGAAGCTTTCTTT
CATSRETRQGLNTEAFF
>.|TRBV5-6|.|TRBJ1-6
TGTGCCAGCAGCTTGGAAGGCACACCCCTCCACTTT
CASSLEGTPLHF
>TRBD1|TRBV27|.|TRBJ1-2
TGTGCCAGCAGTCTCCAGGGACAGGGGGCTCTAGGCTACACCTTC
CASSLQGQGALGYTF
>.|TRBV5-1|.|TRBJ1-6
TGCGCCAGCAGTGAAGGGGTTCCAAATTCACCCCTCCACTTT
CASSEGVPNSPLHF
>.|TRBV4-2|few|TRBJ2-2
TGTGCCAGCAGCCAGATGACAGATAGTTACACCGGGGAGCTGTTTTTT
CASSQMTDSYTGELFF
>.|TRBV4-1|.|TRBJ1-4
TGCGCCAGCAGCCTCCTCCCCGGGCGCCTTAATGAAAAACTGTTTTTT
CASSLLPGRLNEKLFF
>.|TRBV5-8|.|TRBJ2-1
TGTGCCAGCAGCTTTGGCGGTAATGCGGGCGGACATAATGAGCAGTTCTTC
CASSFGGNAGGHNEQFF
>.|TRBV7-6|.|TRBJ1-5
TGTGCCAACAGCTTGGGGGCAGGGTTGAATCAGCCCCAGCATTTT
CANSLGAGLNQPQHF
>.|TRBV19|.|TRBJ1-1
TGTGCCAGTAGTAGGTCCGGCACTGAAGCTTTCTTT
CASSRSGTEAFF
>TRBD1|TRBV15|.|TRBJ1-2
TGTGCCACCAGCAGAGAGGACAGGGGGGGAAGGACCTTC
CATSREDRGGRTF
>TRBD2|TRBV30|.|TRBJ2-5
TGTGCCTGGAAAAGACTAGCGGGAGAGACCCAGTACTTC
CAWKRLAGETQYF
>.|TRBV5-1|.|TRBJ1-5
TGCGCCAGCAGCCCAACCGTAGGGAGCAATCAGCCCCAGCATTTT
CASSPTVGSNQPQHF
>TRBD2|TRBV9|.|TRBJ2-1
TGTGCCAGCAGCGTAGCCTCACTAGCGGGACGGAATGAGCAGTTCTTC
CASSVASLAGRNEQFF
>.|TRBV29-1|.|TRBJ1-1
TGCAGCGTTGAAGCGGGATTCAACACTGAAGCTTTCTTT
CSVEAGFNTEAFF
>.|TRBV9|.|TRBJ1-1
TGTGCCAGCAGCGTAGTGGGACAAAACACTGAAGCTTTCTTT
CASSVVGQNTEAFF
>.|TRBV3-1/TRBV3-2|.|TRBJ1-1
TGTGCCAGCAGCCAAGTGGAGGGGAGGACTGAAGCTTTCTTT
CASSQVEGRTEAFF
>.|TRBV27|.|TRBJ1-5
TGTGCCAGCCGCCCTTCCTCAGGGGCTAGTCAGCCCCAGCATTTT
CASRPSSGASQPQHF
>.|TRBV19|.|TRBJ2-1
TGTGCCAGTAGTATGGGCACTTCCCTATACAATGAGCAGTTCTTC
CASSMGTSLYNEQFF
>TRBD1|TRBV4-1|.|TRBJ1-1
TGCGCCAGCAGCCGGACAGGGAACACTGAAGCTTTCTTT
CASSRTGNTEAFF